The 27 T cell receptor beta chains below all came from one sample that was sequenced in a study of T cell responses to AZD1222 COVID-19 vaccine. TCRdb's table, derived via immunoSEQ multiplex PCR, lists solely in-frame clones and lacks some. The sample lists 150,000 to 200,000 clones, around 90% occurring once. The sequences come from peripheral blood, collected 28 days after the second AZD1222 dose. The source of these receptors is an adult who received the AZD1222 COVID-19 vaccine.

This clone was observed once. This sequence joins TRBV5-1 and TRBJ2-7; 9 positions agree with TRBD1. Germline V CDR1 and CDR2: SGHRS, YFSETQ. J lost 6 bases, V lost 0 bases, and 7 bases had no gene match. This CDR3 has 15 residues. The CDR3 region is CASSLGRTGVGEQYF. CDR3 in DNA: TGCGCCAGCAGCTTGGGTAGGACAGGGGTTGGCGAGCAGTACTTC.

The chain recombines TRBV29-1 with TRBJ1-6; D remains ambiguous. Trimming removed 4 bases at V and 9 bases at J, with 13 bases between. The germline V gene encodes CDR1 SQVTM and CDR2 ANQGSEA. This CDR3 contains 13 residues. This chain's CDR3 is CSVAAETSSPLHF. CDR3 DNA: TGCAGCGTTGCGGCGGAGACGAGTTCACCCCTCCACTTT. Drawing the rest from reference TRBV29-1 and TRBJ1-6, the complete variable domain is SAVISQKPSRDICQRGTSLTIQCQVDSQVTMMFWYRQQPGQSLTLIATANQGSEATYESGFVIDKFPISRPNLTFSTLTVSNMSPEDSSIYLCSVAAETSSPLHFGNGTRLTVT.

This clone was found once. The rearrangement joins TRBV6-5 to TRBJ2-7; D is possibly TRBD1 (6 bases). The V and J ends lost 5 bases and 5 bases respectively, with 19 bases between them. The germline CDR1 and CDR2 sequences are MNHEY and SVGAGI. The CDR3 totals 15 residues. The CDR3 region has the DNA TGTGCCAGCAGTCCGGGACAACATCCTCGGGACGAGCAGTACTTC. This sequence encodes CASSPGQHPRDEQYF.

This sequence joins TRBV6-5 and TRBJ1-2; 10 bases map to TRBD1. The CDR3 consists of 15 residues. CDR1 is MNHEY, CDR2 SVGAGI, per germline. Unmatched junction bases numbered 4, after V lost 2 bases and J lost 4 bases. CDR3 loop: CASSYRDRGSYGYTF. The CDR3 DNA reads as TGTGCCAGCAGTTACCGGGACAGGGGATCCTATGGCTACACCTTC.

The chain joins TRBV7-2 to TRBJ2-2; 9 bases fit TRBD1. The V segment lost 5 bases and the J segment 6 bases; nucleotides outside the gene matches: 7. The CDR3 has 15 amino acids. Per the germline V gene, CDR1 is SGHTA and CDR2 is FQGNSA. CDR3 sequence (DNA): TGTGCCAGCAGCAAGCAGGGACAGGGCGCCGGGGAGCTGTTTTTT. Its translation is CASSKQGQGAGELFF.

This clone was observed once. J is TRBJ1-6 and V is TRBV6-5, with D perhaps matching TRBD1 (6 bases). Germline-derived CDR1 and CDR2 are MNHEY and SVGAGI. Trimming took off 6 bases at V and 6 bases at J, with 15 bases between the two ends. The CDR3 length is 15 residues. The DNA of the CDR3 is TGTGCCAGCAGCCGGTCGGGGGCAGTTAATTCACCCCTCCACTTT. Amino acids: CASSRSGAVNSPLHF.

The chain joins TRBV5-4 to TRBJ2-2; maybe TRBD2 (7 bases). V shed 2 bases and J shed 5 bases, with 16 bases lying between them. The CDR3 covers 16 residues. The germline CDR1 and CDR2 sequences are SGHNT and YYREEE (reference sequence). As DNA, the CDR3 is TGTGCCAGCAGCTTAGGAGCCAGGGGAGGGACCGGGGAGCTGTTTTTT. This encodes CASSLGARGGTGELFF.

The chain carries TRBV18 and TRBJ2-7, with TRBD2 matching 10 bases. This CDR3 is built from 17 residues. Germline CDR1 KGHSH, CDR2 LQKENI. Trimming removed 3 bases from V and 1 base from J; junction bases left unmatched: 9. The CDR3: CASSPLAGATNSYEQYF. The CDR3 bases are TGTGCCAGCTCACCTCTAGCGGGAGCCACCAATTCCTACGAGCAGTACTTC.

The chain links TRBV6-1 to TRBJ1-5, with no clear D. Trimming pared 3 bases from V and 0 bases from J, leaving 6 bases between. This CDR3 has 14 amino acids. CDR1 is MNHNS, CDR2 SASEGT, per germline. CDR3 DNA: TGTGCCAGCAGTGACGGGTATAGCAATCAGCCCCAGCATTTT. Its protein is CASSDGYSNQPQHF.

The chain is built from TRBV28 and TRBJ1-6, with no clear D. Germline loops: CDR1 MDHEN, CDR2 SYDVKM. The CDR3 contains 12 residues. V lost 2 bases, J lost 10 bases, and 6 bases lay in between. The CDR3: CASSLERSPLHF. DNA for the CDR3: TGTGCCAGCAGTTTAGAGAGGTCACCCCTCCACTTT. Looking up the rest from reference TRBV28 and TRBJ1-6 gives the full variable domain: DVKVTQSSRYLVKRTGEKVFLECVQDMDHENMFWYRQDPGLGLRLIYFSYDVKMKEKGDIPEGYSVSREKKERFSLILESASTNQTSMYLCASSLERSPLHFGNGTRLTVT.

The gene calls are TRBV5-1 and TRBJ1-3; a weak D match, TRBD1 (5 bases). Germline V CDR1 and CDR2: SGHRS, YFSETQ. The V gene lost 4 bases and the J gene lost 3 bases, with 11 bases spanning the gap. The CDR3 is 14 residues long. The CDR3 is CASSQGQVGNTIYF. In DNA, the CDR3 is TGCGCCAGCAGCCAGGGTCAGGTTGGAAACACCATATATTTT.

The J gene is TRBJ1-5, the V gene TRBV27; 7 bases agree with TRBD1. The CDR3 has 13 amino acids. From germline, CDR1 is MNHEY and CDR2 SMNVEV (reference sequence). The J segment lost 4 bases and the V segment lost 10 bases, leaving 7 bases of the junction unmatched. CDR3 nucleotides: TGTGCCACGGGGGACAGCCTAAATCAGCCCCAGCATTTT. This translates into CATGDSLNQPQHF.

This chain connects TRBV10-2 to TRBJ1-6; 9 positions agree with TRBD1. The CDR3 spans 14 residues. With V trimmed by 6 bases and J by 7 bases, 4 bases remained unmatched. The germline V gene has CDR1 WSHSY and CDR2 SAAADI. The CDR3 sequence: CASRTDRGNSPLHF. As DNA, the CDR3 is TGCGCCAGCAGGACGGACAGGGGAAATTCACCCCTCCACTTT.

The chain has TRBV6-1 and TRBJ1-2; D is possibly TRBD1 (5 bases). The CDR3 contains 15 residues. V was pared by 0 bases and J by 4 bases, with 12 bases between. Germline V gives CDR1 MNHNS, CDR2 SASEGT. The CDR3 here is CASSEAQGVGYGYTF. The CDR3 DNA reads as TGTGCCAGCAGTGAAGCCCAGGGCGTCGGCTATGGCTACACCTTC.

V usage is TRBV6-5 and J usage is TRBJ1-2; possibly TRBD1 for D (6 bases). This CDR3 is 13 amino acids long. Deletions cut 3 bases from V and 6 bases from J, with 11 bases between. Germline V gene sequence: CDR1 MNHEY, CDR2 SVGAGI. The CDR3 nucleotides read TGTGCCAGCAGTTATGACAGGTTGCATGGCTACACCTTC. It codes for CASSYDRLHGYTF.

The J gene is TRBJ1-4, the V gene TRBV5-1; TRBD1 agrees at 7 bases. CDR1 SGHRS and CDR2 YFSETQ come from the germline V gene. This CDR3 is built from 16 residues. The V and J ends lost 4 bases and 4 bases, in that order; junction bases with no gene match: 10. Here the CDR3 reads CASSRKDRTFNEKLFF. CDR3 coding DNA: TGCGCCAGCAGCCGAAAGGACAGGACCTTTAATGAAAAACTGTTTTTT.

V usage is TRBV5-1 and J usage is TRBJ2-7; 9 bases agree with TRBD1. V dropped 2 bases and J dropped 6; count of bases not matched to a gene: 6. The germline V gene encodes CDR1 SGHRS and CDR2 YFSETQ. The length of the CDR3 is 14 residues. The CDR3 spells CASSLGTGMGEQYF. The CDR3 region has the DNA TGCGCCAGCAGCTTAGGGACAGGGATGGGCGAGCAGTACTTC.

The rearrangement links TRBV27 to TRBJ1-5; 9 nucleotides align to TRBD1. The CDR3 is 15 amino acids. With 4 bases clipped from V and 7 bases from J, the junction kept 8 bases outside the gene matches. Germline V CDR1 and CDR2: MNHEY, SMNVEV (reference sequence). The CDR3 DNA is TGTGCCAGCAGTTCGGGCACAGGGGGCCTGCAGCCCCAGCATTTT. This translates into CASSSGTGGLQPQHF.

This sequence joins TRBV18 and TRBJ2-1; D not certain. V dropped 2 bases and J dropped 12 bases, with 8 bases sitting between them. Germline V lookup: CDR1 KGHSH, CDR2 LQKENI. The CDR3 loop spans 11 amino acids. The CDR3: CASSPKTSQFF. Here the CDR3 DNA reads TGTGCCAGCTCACCAAAGACTTCGCAGTTCTTC.

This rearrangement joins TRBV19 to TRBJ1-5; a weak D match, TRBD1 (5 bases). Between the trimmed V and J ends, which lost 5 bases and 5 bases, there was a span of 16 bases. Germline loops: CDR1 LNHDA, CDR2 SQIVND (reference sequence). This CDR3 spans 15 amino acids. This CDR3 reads CASSGGQGYYQPQHF. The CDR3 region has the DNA TGTGCCAGTAGTGGGGGTCAGGGTTACTATCAGCCCCAGCATTTT.

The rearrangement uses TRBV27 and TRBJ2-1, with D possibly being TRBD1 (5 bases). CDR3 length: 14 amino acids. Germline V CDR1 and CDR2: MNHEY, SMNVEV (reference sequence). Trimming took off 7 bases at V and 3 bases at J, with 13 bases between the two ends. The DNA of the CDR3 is TGTGCCAGCACCTCAGGGAATGACTACAATGAGCAGTTCTTC. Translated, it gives CASTSGNDYNEQFF.

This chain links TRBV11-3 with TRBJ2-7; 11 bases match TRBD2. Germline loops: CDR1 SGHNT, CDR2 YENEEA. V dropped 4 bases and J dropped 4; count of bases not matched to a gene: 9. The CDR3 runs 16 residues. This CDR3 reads CASSSGGTSGAYEQYF. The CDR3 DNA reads TGTGCCAGCAGCTCCGGAGGGACTAGCGGAGCATACGAGCAGTACTTC.

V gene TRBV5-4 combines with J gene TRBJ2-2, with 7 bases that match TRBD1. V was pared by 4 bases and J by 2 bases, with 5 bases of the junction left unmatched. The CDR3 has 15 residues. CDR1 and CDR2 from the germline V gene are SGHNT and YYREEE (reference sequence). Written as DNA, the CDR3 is TGTGCCAGCAGCCTGGACAGGTTCAACACCGGGGAGCTGTTTTTT. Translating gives CASSLDRFNTGELFF.

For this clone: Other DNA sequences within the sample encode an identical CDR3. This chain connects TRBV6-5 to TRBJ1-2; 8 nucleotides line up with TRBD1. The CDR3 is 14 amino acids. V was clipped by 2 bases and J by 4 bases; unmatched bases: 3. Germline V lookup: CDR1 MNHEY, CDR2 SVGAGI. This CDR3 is CASSYGTGRYGYTF. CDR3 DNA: TGTGCCAGCAGTTACGGGACAGGCCGCTATGGCTACACCTTC.

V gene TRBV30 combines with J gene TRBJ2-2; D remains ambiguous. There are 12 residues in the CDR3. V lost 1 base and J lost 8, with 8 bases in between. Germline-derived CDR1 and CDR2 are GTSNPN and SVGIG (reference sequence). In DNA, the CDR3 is TGTGCCTGGAGTGCAAGTTCTGGGGAGCTGTTTTTT. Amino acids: CAWSASSGELFF.

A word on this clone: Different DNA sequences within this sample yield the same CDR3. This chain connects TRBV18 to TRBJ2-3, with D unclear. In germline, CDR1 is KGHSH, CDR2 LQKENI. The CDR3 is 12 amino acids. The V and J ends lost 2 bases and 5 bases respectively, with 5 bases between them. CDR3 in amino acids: CASSPVLDTQYF. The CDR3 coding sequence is TGTGCCAGCTCACCAGTCCTAGATACGCAGTATTTT.

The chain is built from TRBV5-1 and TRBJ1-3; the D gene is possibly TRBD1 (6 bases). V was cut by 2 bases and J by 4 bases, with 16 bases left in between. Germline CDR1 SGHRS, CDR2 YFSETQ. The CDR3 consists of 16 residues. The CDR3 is CASSLEGGPFGNTIYF. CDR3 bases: TGCGCCAGCAGCTTAGAGGGGGGTCCCTTCGGAAACACCATATATTTT.